Presented here are 21 T cell receptor beta chains from one specimen sequenced in a study of shared clonotypes between healthy human individuals. Sequenced by immunoSEQ multiplex PCR; TCRdb stores in-frame clones only, minus some. Of 780,000 or so clones in the sample, over 60% were seen once. Sequencing was performed on memory CD4+ T cells sorted from blood. Regarding subset: CD45RA-negative fraction. The receptors were sampled from a woman in her 30s in good health.

This chain links TRBV30 with TRBJ2-5; 8 positions match TRBD2. The ends lost 1 base at V and 3 bases at J; junction bases unmatched: 7. The germline CDR1 and CDR2 sequences are GTSNPN and SVGIG (reference sequence). This CDR3 is 15 amino acids long. CDR3 residues: CAWSGSGILEETQYF. The CDR3 bases are TGTGCCTGGAGTGGTAGCGGGATACTGGAAGAGACCCAGTACTTC.

This clone was seen more than once but under ten times. V and J are TRBV11-1 and TRBJ1-3; 7 bases align to TRBD1. The V gene end was trimmed by 3 bases and the J gene end by 2 bases; junction bases not matched to a gene: 7. This CDR3 has 16 residues. Germline lookup yields CDR1 SGHAT and CDR2 FQDESV (reference sequence). The CDR3 is CASSLSGTVAGNTIYF. The CDR3 DNA reads as TGTGCCAGCAGCTTGTCCGGGACAGTCGCTGGAAACACCATATATTTT.

The chain couples TRBV2 to TRBJ2-5; 8 bases are a match to TRBD1. The CDR3 covers 13 residues. Germline V CDR1 and CDR2: SNHLY, FYNNEI. J gave up 3 bases and V 8 bases, and 5 bases lay outside the gene matches. The CDR3: CASGTDREETQYF. The DNA for the CDR3 is TGTGCCAGCGGTACGGACAGGGAAGAGACCCAGTACTTC.

The chain links TRBV7-2 to TRBJ2-7; unclear D gene. The CDR3 runs 13 residues. Trimming removed 0 bases from V and 3 bases from J, with 6 bases in between. Per the germline V gene, CDR1 is SGHTA and CDR2 is FQGNSA. DNA for the CDR3: TGTGCCAGCAGCTTAGCTGGGCTCTACGAGCAGTACTTC. Amino acid sequence: CASSLAGLYEQYF.

The genes are TRBV10-3 and TRBJ2-7; D remains unclear. The CDR3 sequence is 14 residues long. The V gene's germline CDR1 is ENHRY and CDR2 SYGVKD. V lost 0 bases, J lost 7 bases, and 13 bases lay in between. The CDR3: CAISESGGSREQYF. Written as DNA, the CDR3 is TGTGCCATCAGTGAGTCTGGTGGATCGCGAGAGCAGTACTTC.

This clone was recorded only once. CDR3 sequence: CASSSGSRETQYF. The DNA of the CDR3 is TGTGCCAGCAGCTCCGGGAGCCGCGAGACCCAGTACTTC. V usage is TRBV5-6 and J usage is TRBJ2-5, with TRBD2 as a possible D gene (6 bases). The length of the CDR3 is 13 residues. Germline lookup yields CDR1 SGHDT and CDR2 YYEEEE. The ends were cut back, 3 bases at V and 5 bases at J, with 11 bases in the middle. The variable domain in full, with the rest retrieved from reference TRBV5-6 and TRBJ2-5, is DAGVTQSPTHLIKTRGQQVTLRCSPKSGHDTVSWYQQALGQGPQFIFQYYEEEERQRGNFPDRFSGHQFPNYSSELNVNALLLGDSALYLCASSSGSRETQYFGPGTRLLVL.

The rearrangement uses TRBV27 and TRBJ2-7; no clear D gene. The CDR3 is made up of 16 amino acids. Germline V gives CDR1 MNHEY, CDR2 SMNVEV (reference sequence). V lost 0 bases and J lost 3, with 15 bases in between. The CDR3 sequence is CASSLSPGPSHYEQYF. CDR3 DNA sequence: TGTGCCAGCAGTTTATCCCCCGGGCCCTCCCACTACGAGCAGTACTTC.

The count of this clone is one. This sequence joins TRBV18 and TRBJ2-1; 7 bases are a match to TRBD1. CDR1 KGHSH and CDR2 LQKENI come from the germline V gene. Unmatched junction bases numbered 4, after V lost 8 bases and J lost 0 bases. The CDR3 totals 14 residues. CDR3 nucleotide sequence: TGTGCCAGCCTGAGGGACAGCTCCTACAATGAGCAGTTCTTC. Its protein product is CASLRDSSYNEQFF.

Concerning this clone: The sample has other DNA sequences that encode this CDR3 too. This chain connects TRBV5-1 to TRBJ1-2, with D unclear. The CDR3 is 13 amino acids. Looked up from germline, CDR1 is SGHRS and CDR2 is YFSETQ. With 4 bases removed from V and 2 bases from J, the gap between germline ends came to 9 bases. CDR3 in amino acids: CASSPAPNYGYTF. The CDR3 DNA reads TGCGCCAGCAGCCCCGCCCCAAACTATGGCTACACCTTC.

This clone has just a few counts. The rearrangement joins TRBV5-4 to TRBJ2-2; 11 nucleotides agree with TRBD1. The junction had 3 bases not matched to a gene; V was cut back by 5 bases and J by 6 bases. The V gene's germline CDR1 is SGHNT and CDR2 YYREEE (reference sequence). This CDR3 is 14 amino acids long. CDR3 sequence reads: CASRTGQGAGELFF. DNA for the CDR3: TGTGCCAGCAGAACGGGACAGGGGGCCGGGGAGCTGTTTTTT. Full variable domain (missing parts from reference TRBV5-4 and TRBJ2-2): ETGVTQSPTHLIKTRGQQVTLRCSSQSGHNTVSWYQQALGQGPQFIFQYYREEENGRGNFPPRFSGLQFPNYSSELNVNALELDDSALYLCASRTGQGAGELFFGEGSRLTVL.

This clone has at least ten counts. The chain employs TRBV6-6 and TRBJ1-5, with D uncertain. This CDR3 spans 13 amino acids. Germline CDR1 reads MNHNY; CDR2 reads SVGAGI (reference sequence). V was pared by 8 bases and J by 4 bases, with 12 bases between. CDR3 sequence (DNA): TGTGCCAGCGCTATCGCGGGGAATCAGCCCCAGCATTTT. It specifies CASAIAGNQPQHF.

V is TRBV11-2 and J is TRBJ1-2; D gene unclear. Germline V CDR1 and CDR2: SGHAT, FQNNGV. CDR3 size: 16 residues. The V end was cut by 3 bases, the J end by 7 bases, with 21 bases between. The CDR3 nucleotides read TGTGCCAGCAGCTTGCGGGTCTCTGGAGGCGTTGGTGGCTACACCTTC. It specifies CASSLRVSGGVGGYTF.

The V and J genes are TRBV7-6 and TRBJ1-5, with D unclear. CDR1 is SGHVS and CDR2 is FNYEAQ in the germline V gene. V was clipped by 1 base and J by 2 bases, with 9 bases between them. The CDR3 runs to 15 residues. CDR3 DNA sequence: TGTGCCAGCAGCTTAGAATTCGGCCGCAATCAGCCCCAGCATTTT. Its protein product is CASSLEFGRNQPQHF.

This clone was found a few times. The J gene is TRBJ2-7, the V gene TRBV7-8; D is possibly TRBD2 (7 bases). The CDR3 is 15 residues long. Trimming took 1 base from V and 3 from J, leaving 13 bases between them. Germline values: CDR1 SGHVS, CDR2 FQNEAQ. DNA for the CDR3: TGTGCCAGCAGCTTAGTATACAGGGAGGGCTACGAGCAGTACTTC. This gives the protein CASSLVYREGYEQYF.

This clone was picked up many times. This chain links TRBV7-3 with TRBJ2-2; a possible D gene is TRBD1 (7 bases). V was cut by 5 bases and J by 4 bases, with 14 bases left in between. Germline V CDR1 and CDR2: SGHTA, FQGTGA. The CDR3 has 15 amino acids. Here the CDR3 reads CASSRGTASTGELFF. In DNA, the CDR3 is TGTGCCAGCAGCCGCGGGACAGCTAGCACCGGGGAGCTGTTTTTT.

This chain connects TRBV4-1 to TRBJ2-3; the match to TRBD2 covers 11 bases. The CDR3 is 18 amino acids. CDR1 and CDR2 from the germline V gene are MGHRA and YSYEKL. V gave up 6 bases and J gave up 4 bases; unmatched junction bases: 15. CDR3 sequence: CASRSPGLAGGGSDTQYF. In nucleotides, the CDR3 is TGCGCCAGCAGATCGCCGGGGCTAGCGGGAGGTGGCTCAGATACGCAGTATTTT.

The chain is built from TRBV28 and TRBJ2-7; 8 nucleotides agree with TRBD2. CDR1 is MDHEN and CDR2 is SYDVKM in the germline V gene. This CDR3 has 16 amino acids. V was pared by 6 bases and J by 0 bases, with 10 bases of the junction left unmatched. CDR3 sequence: CASSATSGISSYEQYF. CDR3 coding DNA: TGTGCCAGCAGCGCCACTAGCGGTATAAGCTCCTACGAGCAGTACTTC.

This chain connects TRBV10-3 to TRBJ2-4; TRBD1 might be the D (6 bases). The germline V gene has CDR1 ENHRY and CDR2 SYGVKD. Trimming cost V 3 bases and J 7 bases, with 7 bases left between them. The CDR3 runs to 12 residues. Here the CDR3 DNA reads TGTGCCATCAGTGAAAGGGGGAACATTCAGTACTTC. Its translation: CAISERGNIQYF.

This clone was seen a few times. V usage is TRBV10-3 and J usage is TRBJ1-5, with D possibly being TRBD1 (5 bases). The CDR3 consists of 16 residues. CDR1 is ENHRY, CDR2 SYGVKD, per germline. V shed 3 bases and J shed 3 bases, with 15 bases lying between them. CDR3 in amino acids: CAISDFQGADNQPQHF. In DNA, the CDR3 is TGTGCCATCAGTGATTTTCAAGGGGCTGACAATCAGCCCCAGCATTTT.

The chain joins TRBV23-1 to TRBJ2-2, with unresolved D. TRBV23-1 qualifies as an ORF whose function is uncertain. The CDR3 covers 14 residues. V shed 0 bases and J shed 6 bases, with 8 bases lying between them. CDR3 in amino acids: CASSQSPGAGELFF. The CDR3 DNA reads as TGCGCCAGCAGTCAATCTCCAGGCGCCGGGGAGCTGTTTTTT.

The chain has TRBV5-8 and TRBJ1-5, with a weak D call TRBD1 (6 bases). The CDR3 sequence is 15 residues long. Between the trimmed V and J ends, which lost 5 bases and 0 bases, there was a span of 12 bases. In germline, CDR1 is SGHTS, CDR2 YDEGEE. In nucleotides, the CDR3 is TGTGCCAGCAGTCGGGGGGGCCATAGCAATCAGCCCCAGCATTTT. Amino acid sequence: CASSRGGHSNQPQHF.